This entry features one T cell receptor (beta chain) sequence. Which antigen it targets is not known. There are no base qualities to consult, and no much larger clone falls within one base. The donors belonged to the validation cohort of over a hundred subjects, which was separate from the 666-subject first cohort. The data are from a study of cytomegalovirus exposure and HLA in healthy donors listed by TCRdb under 2017. With regard to the full study: The 666 repertoires of the first cohort and the roughly 120 validation repertoires were produced on the same platform, according to a later analysis. The study aimed to test whether cataloging public T cell receptors could reveal signatures of past pathogen exposure. A separate validation cohort of roughly 120 different subjects was used in addition to the approximately 700-subject first cohort. High-throughput TCR immunosequencing, statistical association of individual TCRs with disease status, and machine learning were combined to predict cytomegalovirus infection status. Overall study results and their limits: In a later analysis, TCRs clustered in the first cohort were found to also tend to co-occur in the 120 or so validation repertoires, with approximately 93% of cluster scores above 0. The authors suggested that the approach could potentially be generalized to other disease states and immunological phenotypes. A few of the identified cytomegalovirus-associated TCR beta chains were confirmed in vitro to be specific for cytomegalovirus antigens. Most TCR sequences were seen in very few donors, while some public TCRs were found in many individuals. A later analysis had no HLA typing for the validation cohort, so co-occurrence there was scored across all 120 or so repertoires. The study gave a list of over 150 TCR beta chains associated with cytomegalovirus. The classifier was reported to diagnose cytomegalovirus status with high specificity and sensitivity in both the original and validation cohorts.

The germline V gene yields MRHNA for CDR1 and SNTAGT for CDR2. The CDR3 spans 14 residues, from the cysteine through the phenylalanine. The retained sequence is limited to the CDR3, 42 bases, with the frame set at the first base. The V and J ends are trimmed by 6 bases and 10 bases, leaving 19 bases between them. Library creation used the immunoSEQ multiplex PCR assay. In the original analysis: A statistical classification framework was developed to diagnose cytomegalovirus status using the catalog of TCR beta chain sequences. TCRdb took this table from immuneACCESS and kept in-frame rearrangements with V and J called. Such tables lack part of the clones; where checked against another copy, unresolved V genes explain under half of the gap, and the rest is unexplained. Clonal size and the V and J genes are those of that table, whereas D and trimming came from the DNA. The sample table contains some 170,000 clones; only one count was recorded for roughly nine tenths of them. Of the sample, approximately 2.6% falls within the top ten clones.

The receptor's source is a man younger than 35 in good health and CMV-seropositive. The source material was PBMCs. In this chain, TRBV6-4 is recombined with TRBJ2-1; the D gene is possibly TRBD1, with 6 bases matching. The CDR3 corresponds to CASRPDRSAGEQFF. The sequenced DNA: TGTGCCAGCAGGCCCGACAGGTCCGCAGGGGAGCAGTTCTTC.